This T cell receptor beta chain is drawn from a study of blood T cell repertoires in COVID-19. Overall study: T cells, B-cell-depleted T cells, or PBMCs supplied cDNA or gDNA.

Germline V CDR1 and CDR2: SGHTA, FQGTGA. Deletions cut 5 bases from V and 0 bases from J, with 14 bases between. The CDR3 spans 16 residues. As processed by the authors: Researchers report that nucleated cell counts were estimated from reference gene primer amplification. The protocol was immunoSEQ multiplex PCR, while the TCRdb copy is restricted to in-frame clones and leaves out a portion. The V and J calls and clone size were taken over from that table, and D and trimming were inferred from the DNA. The sample has tens of thousands of clones; around nine tenths are singletons. The chain has TRBV7-3 and TRBJ2-1; D gene uncertain. The receptor was isolated from a man aged 70 or older with active or convalescent COVID-19. The sample comprised peripheral blood. The CDR3 region is CASSPSITSSYNEQFF. In DNA, the CDR3 is TGTGCCAGCAGCCCTAGTATTACAAGCTCCTACAATGAGCAGTTCTTC.